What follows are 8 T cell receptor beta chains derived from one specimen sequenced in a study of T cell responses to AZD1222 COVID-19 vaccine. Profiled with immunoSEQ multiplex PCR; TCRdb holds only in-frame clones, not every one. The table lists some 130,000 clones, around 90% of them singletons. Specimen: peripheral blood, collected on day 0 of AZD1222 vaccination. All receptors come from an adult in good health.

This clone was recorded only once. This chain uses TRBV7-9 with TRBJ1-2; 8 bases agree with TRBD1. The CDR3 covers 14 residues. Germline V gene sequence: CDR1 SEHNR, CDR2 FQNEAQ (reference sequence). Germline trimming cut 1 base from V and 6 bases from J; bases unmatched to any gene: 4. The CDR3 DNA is TGTGCCAGCAGCTTAGAAGGACAGGGCGATGGCTACACCTTC. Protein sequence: CASSLEGQGDGYTF.

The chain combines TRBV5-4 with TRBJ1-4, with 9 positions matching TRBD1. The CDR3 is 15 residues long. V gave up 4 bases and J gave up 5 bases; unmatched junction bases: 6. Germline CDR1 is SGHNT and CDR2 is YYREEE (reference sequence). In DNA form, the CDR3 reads TGTGCCAGCAGCGGGAACAGGGGGCCGAATGAAAAACTGTTTTTT. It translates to CASSGNRGPNEKLFF.

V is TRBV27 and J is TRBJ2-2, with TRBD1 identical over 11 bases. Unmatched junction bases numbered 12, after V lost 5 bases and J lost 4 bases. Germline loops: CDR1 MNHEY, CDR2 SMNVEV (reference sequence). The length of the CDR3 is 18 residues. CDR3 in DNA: TGTGCCAGCAGTCTCGGACAGGGGGCGTCAGGGGTCACCGGGGAGCTGTTTTTT. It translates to CASSLGQGASGVTGELFF.

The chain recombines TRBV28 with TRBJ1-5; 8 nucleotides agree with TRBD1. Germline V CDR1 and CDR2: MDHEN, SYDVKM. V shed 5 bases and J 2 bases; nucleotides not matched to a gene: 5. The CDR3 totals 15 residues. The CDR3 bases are TGTGCCAGCAGTCCCAGGGGGCGCGGCAATCAGCCCCAGCATTTT. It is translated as CASSPRGRGNQPQHF.

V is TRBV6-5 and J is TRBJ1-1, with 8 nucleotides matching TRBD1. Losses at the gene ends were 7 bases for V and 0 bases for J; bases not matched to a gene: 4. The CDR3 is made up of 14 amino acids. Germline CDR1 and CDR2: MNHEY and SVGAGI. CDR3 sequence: CASTTTGVNTEAFF. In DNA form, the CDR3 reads TGTGCCAGCACCACGACAGGGGTGAACACTGAAGCTTTCTTT.

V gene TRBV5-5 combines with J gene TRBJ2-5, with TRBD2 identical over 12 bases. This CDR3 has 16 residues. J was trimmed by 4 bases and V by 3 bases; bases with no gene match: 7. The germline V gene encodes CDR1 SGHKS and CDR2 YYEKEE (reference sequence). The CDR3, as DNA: TGTGCCAGCAGCTCACGACTAGCGGGGGTTGGAGAGACCCAGTACTTC. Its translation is CASSSRLAGVGETQYF.

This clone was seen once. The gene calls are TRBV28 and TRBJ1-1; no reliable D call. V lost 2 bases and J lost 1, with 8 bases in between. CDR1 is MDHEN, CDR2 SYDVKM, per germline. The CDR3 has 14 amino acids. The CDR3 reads CASSLTAGNTEAFF. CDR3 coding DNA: TGTGCCAGCAGTTTAACCGCCGGGAACACTGAAGCTTTCTTT.

The CDR3 spells CASSFRGQGAEQYF. The CDR3 DNA follows: TGTGCCAGCAGCTTCAGAGGACAGGGGGCCGAGCAGTACTTC. V usage is TRBV7-3 and J usage is TRBJ2-7; 11 bases are shared with TRBD1. Germline trimming cut 3 bases from V and 6 bases from J; bases unmatched to any gene: 4. CDR1 and CDR2 (germline): SGHTA, FQGTGA. The CDR3 spans 14 residues.